This T cell receptor beta chain was captured in a study of blood T cell repertoires in COVID-19. For the study at large: Samples came from the United States, Italy and Spain, spanning acute and convalescent COVID-19. PBMCs, B-cell-depleted T cells, or T cells provided the cDNA or gDNA that made up the material.

Germline V gene lookup returns CDR1 SGHDN and CDR2 FVKESK. The CDR3 runs to 15 residues. V was clipped by 2 bases and J by 7 bases, with 14 bases between them. The assay was immunoSEQ multiplex PCR, and TCRdb's table has in-frame clones only and misses some. In the table there are a few hundred thousand clones, around 90% of which are singletons. This receptor was obtained from a woman aged 45-65 years who had recovered from COVID-19. This sequence joins TRBV14 and TRBJ2-2; D is ambiguous. The sequenced sample was peripheral blood. The CDR3 sequence is CASSQSPPRVGELFF. CDR3 nucleotide sequence: TGTGCCAGCAGCCAAAGCCCCCCCCGCGTCGGGGAGCTGTTTTTT. The full variable domain, completed using reference TRBV14 and TRBJ2-2, is EAGVTQFPSHSVIEKGQTVTLRCDPISGHDNLYWYRRVMGKEIKFLLHFVKESKQDESGMPNNRFLAERTGGTYSTLKVQPAELEDSGVYFCASSQSPPRVGELFFGEGSRLTVL.